These T cell receptor beta chains were read from a single sample in a study of blood T cell repertoires in COVID-19. Sequencing used immunoSEQ multiplex PCR; TCRdb keeps in-frame clones, though not all of them. The table shows 150,000 to 200,000 clones, with 82% occurring only once. Sequencing input: peripheral blood. These receptors all come from a woman in her 70s with acute or convalescent COVID-19. CDR3s include the opening cysteine and the closing phenylalanine or tryptophan. The order of the fields is J gene, D gene, CDR3 length, V gene, clone size, CDR3 protein, CDR3 DNA. The D gene is left open where the match is weak. Expanded clones are given a class, and other clones once, few, many or no size at all.

TRBJ1-6	TRBD1	15	TRBV6-6	once	CASSSPGTGDSPLHF	TGTGCCAGCAGTTCACCCGGGACAGGGGATTCACCCCTCCACTTT
TRBJ2-3	TRBD2	16	TRBV20-1	.	CSATDMAGGGTDTQYF	TGCAGTGCTACTGACATGGCGGGGGGTGGTACAGATACGCAGTATTTT
TRBJ2-7	TRBD2	13	TRBV30	.	CARSLAGGNEQYF	TGTGCTCGGAGCTTAGCGGGAGGAAACGAGCAGTACTTC
TRBJ2-7	.	14	TRBV6-1	.	CASSYLLQPVGQYF	TGTGCCAGCAGTTATCTCCTTCAACCGGTCGGGCAGTACTTC
TRBJ1-6	.	15	TRBV7-2	.	CASSFHSSYNSPLHF	TGTGCCAGCAGCTTTCACAGCTCCTATAATTCACCCCTCCACTTT
TRBJ1-2	.	15	TRBV7-9	.	CASSPEQGGGYGYTF	TGTGCCAGCAGCCCAGAACAGGGCGGGGGCTATGGCTACACCTTC
TRBJ1-2	TRBD1	16	TRBV6-1	few	CASSEVSGTEDYGYTF	TGTGCCAGCAGTGAAGTCTCCGGGACAGAAGACTATGGCTACACCTTC
TRBJ1-6	TRBD1	13	TRBV2	.	CASSGDRGSPLHF	TGTGCCAGCAGTGGGGACAGGGGTTCACCCCTCCACTTT
TRBJ2-7	.	12	TRBV6-2/TRBV6-3	.	CASSLLGGEQYF	TGTGCCAGCAGTCTACTGGGGGGCGAGCAGTACTTC
TRBJ2-7	TRBD1	16	TRBV7-9	.	CASSNFIKDRAYEQYF	TGTGCCAGCAGCAATTTTATCAAGGACAGGGCCTACGAGCAGTACTTC
TRBJ2-4	.	16	TRBV21-1	.	CASSSPQGLAKNIQYF	TGTGCCAGCAGCAGCCCCCAGGGTCTAGCCAAAAACATTCAGTACTTC
TRBJ2-5	.	11	TRBV12-3/TRBV12-4	.	CASSKIETQYF	TGTGCCAGCAGCAAAATAGAGACCCAGTACTTC
TRBJ2-7	TRBD2	14	TRBV11-2	.	CASSGTSGRGEQYF	TGTGCCAGCAGCGGGACTAGCGGGAGGGGAGAGCAGTACTTC
TRBJ2-3	.	18	TRBV14	.	CASSQDVPGRGGRDTQYF	TGTGCCAGCAGCCAAGATGTGCCAGGGCGCGGTGGACGAGATACGCAGTATTTT
TRBJ2-5	TRBD2	19	TRBV5-6	.	CASSVALGLAGHYQETQYF	TGTGCCAGCAGCGTTGCACTGGGACTAGCGGGACATTACCAAGAGACCCAGTACTTC
TRBJ1-3	.	13	TRBV4-3	.	CASSPYSGNTIYF	TGCGCCAGCAGTCCCTACTCTGGAAACACCATATATTTT
TRBJ1-5	.	14	TRBV28	few	CASSPAGTNQPQHF	TGTGCCAGCAGCCCCGCAGGGACAAATCAGCCCCAGCATTTT
TRBJ1-1	.	13	TRBV6-5	.	CASRTGLNTEAFF	TGTGCCAGCAGAACCGGACTCAACACTGAAGCTTTCTTT
TRBJ2-2	TRBD2	17	TRBV5-1	.	CASSLEWASGRSGELFF	TGCGCCAGCAGCTTGGAATGGGCTAGCGGGAGGAGCGGGGAGCTGTTTTTT
TRBJ1-3	.	17	TRBV3-1/TRBV3-2	once	CASSQGMWRSGGNTIYF	TGTGCCAGCAGCCAAGGGATGTGGAGGTCGGGAGGAAACACCATATATTTT
TRBJ2-1	.	16	TRBV21-1	.	CASSLQYGHVYNEQFF	TGTGCCAGCAGCCTACAGTATGGACACGTCTACAATGAGCAGTTCTTC
TRBJ2-7	TRBD2	15	TRBV25-1	.	CASSVAAGVYYEQYF	TGTGCCAGCAGTGTGGCAGCGGGAGTTTATTACGAGCAGTACTTC
TRBJ1-2	TRBD1	15	TRBV7-9	once	CASSLVSTGDYGYTF	TGTGCCAGCAGCTTAGTGTCGACAGGGGATTATGGCTACACCTTC
TRBJ1-3	.	12	TRBV12-3/TRBV12-4	.	CASSPLGNTIYF	TGTGCCAGCAGTCCCCTCGGAAACACCATATATTTT
TRBJ2-1	TRBD2	13	TRBV6-2/TRBV6-3	.	CASSYTGGLEQFF	TGTGCCAGCAGTTATACGGGAGGGCTTGAGCAGTTCTTC
TRBJ2-1	.	12	TRBV6-1	.	CASSDQNNEQFF	TGTGCCAGCAGTGACCAGAACAATGAGCAGTTCTTC
TRBJ1-1	.	13	TRBV10-2	.	CASKSGVAAEAFF	TGCGCCAGCAAATCAGGGGTGGCGGCTGAAGCTTTCTTT
TRBJ1-6	.	16	TRBV5-1	few	CASSLDRPQTNSPLHF	TGCGCCAGCAGCCTCGACAGGCCCCAGACGAATTCACCCCTCCACTTT
TRBJ1-6	TRBD1	17	TRBV6-7	.	CASSYSGQGTYNSPLHF	TGTGCCAGCAGTTACTCGGGACAGGGAACCTATAATTCACCCCTCCACTTT
TRBJ1-6	.	15	TRBV5-1	.	CASSLGEGSKSPLHF	TGCGCCAGCAGCTTGGGGGAGGGGAGTAAATCACCCCTCCACTTT
TRBJ2-3	TRBD2	17	TRBV5-1	.	CASSLGRGVSSTDTQYF	TGCGCCAGCAGCTTGGGTCGGGGGGTATCTAGCACAGATACGCAGTATTTT
TRBJ1-1	TRBD1	17	TRBV19	.	CASSINLSGGRNTEAFF	TGTGCCAGTAGTATAAATCTGTCAGGGGGAAGGAACACTGAAGCTTTCTTT
TRBJ2-5	.	15	TRBV27	.	CASSSRAGRRETQYF	TGTGCCAGCAGTTCCCGGGCGGGACGGCGAGAGACCCAGTACTTC
TRBJ1-5	TRBD1	13	TRBV7-8	.	CASSRQGSQPQHF	TGTGCCAGCAGCCGACAGGGAAGTCAGCCCCAGCATTTT
TRBJ2-1	.	17	TRBV6-1	.	CASSVTRLLSSYNEQFF	TGTGCCAGCAGTGTTACCCGACTTCTTAGCTCCTACAATGAGCAGTTCTTC
TRBJ2-3	.	13	TRBV7-2	.	CASSLAGLDTQYF	TGTGCCAGCAGCTTAGCCGGGTTAGATACGCAGTATTTT
TRBJ1-6	TRBD1	15	TRBV7-2	few	CASSPPGRGLSPLHF	TGTGCCAGCAGCCCCCCGGGCAGGGGGCTCTCACCCCTCCACTTT
TRBJ2-5	.	13	TRBV19	.	CASRQQGGETQYF	TGTGCCAGCCGACAACAGGGTGGGGAGACCCAGTACTTC
TRBJ2-7	TRBD1	15	TRBV18	.	CASSPETGATYEQYF	TGTGCCAGCTCACCAGAGACAGGGGCCACCTACGAGCAGTACTTC
TRBJ1-4	TRBD1	16	TRBV24-1	.	CATSDPGQGGYEKLFF	TGTGCCACCAGTGACCCAGGACAGGGAGGTTATGAAAAACTGTTTTTT
TRBJ2-7	TRBD2	13	TRBV28	.	CASSSPGGHEQYF	TGTGCCAGCAGTTCTCCGGGGGGACACGAGCAGTACTTC
TRBJ1-1	TRBD1	12	TRBV7-9	.	CASTPQGGEAFF	TGTGCCAGCACCCCGCAGGGGGGTGAAGCTTTCTTT
TRBJ2-1	.	15	TRBV5-1	.	CASSWGQRGYNEQFF	TGCGCCAGCAGCTGGGGGCAGAGAGGGTACAATGAGCAGTTCTTC
TRBJ2-7	TRBD2	16	TRBV5-4	.	CASSLPQRGAIHEQYF	TGTGCCAGCAGCTTGCCTCAGCGGGGGGCCATCCACGAGCAGTACTTC